Following are 5 T cell receptor beta chains from one sample sequenced in a study of blood T cell repertoires in COVID-19. Measured with immunoSEQ multiplex PCR; TCRdb has only the in-frame clones, and not every one. The sample has tens of thousands of clones; roughly 70% are singletons. The sequencing input was peripheral blood. The receptor set was obtained from a man older than 75 with acute or convalescent COVID-19.

The V and J genes are TRBV28 and TRBJ1-5; D possibly corresponds to TRBD1 (6 bases). Between the trimmed V and J ends, which lost 5 bases and 7 bases, there was a span of 12 bases. The CDR3 extends over 13 amino acids. From germline, CDR1 is MDHEN and CDR2 SYDVKM. The CDR3 sequence is CASSQGYIQPQHF. CDR3 nucleotides: TGTGCCAGCAGTCAGGGGTATATACAGCCCCAGCATTTT.

The genes are TRBV5-5 and TRBJ1-5, with 12 positions matching TRBD1. V lost 4 bases and J lost 1; bases outside the gene matches: 12. This CDR3 comprises 19 residues. Per the germline V gene, CDR1 is SGHKS and CDR2 is YYEKEE (reference sequence). The CDR3 coding sequence is TGTGCCAGCAGCCAAGGGGTGGGGACAGGGGGCTTGAGCAATCAGCCCCAGCATTTT. Amino acids: CASSQGVGTGGLSNQPQHF.

V is TRBV2 and J is TRBJ1-5; 8 bases align to TRBD1. The CDR3 consists of 15 residues. From germline, CDR1 is SNHLY and CDR2 FYNNEI. The V segment lost 1 base and the J segment 4 bases; nucleotides outside the gene matches: 3. The DNA of the CDR3 is TGTGCCAGCAGTGAAGGTGGGACAGGAAATCAGCCCCAGCATTTT. Translated, it gives CASSEGGTGNQPQHF.

The chain couples TRBV5-6 to TRBJ2-1; 11 bases fit TRBD2. There are 15 residues in the CDR3. The J segment lost 7 bases and the V segment lost 0 bases, leaving 3 bases of the junction unmatched. Germline V gene lookup returns CDR1 SGHDT and CDR2 YYEEEE. This CDR3 reads CASSLDSGRGNEQFF. CDR3 nucleotides: TGTGCCAGCAGCTTGGATAGCGGGAGGGGGAATGAGCAGTTCTTC.

The rearrangement uses TRBV24-1 and TRBJ2-3, with 9 nucleotides matching TRBD1. V lost 2 bases, J lost 6 bases, and 5 bases stayed unmatched. In germline, CDR1 is KGHDR, CDR2 SFDVKD. CDR3 length: 15 residues. The DNA of the CDR3 is TGTGCCACCAGTGATTGGGGACAGGGCGGCGATACGCAGTATTTT. Protein product: CATSDWGQGGDTQYF.